This entry features one TCR beta chain sequence. Its antigen is currently not known. No quality values exist for individual bases; no much larger clone is one base distant. These data belong to a study of cytomegalovirus exposure and HLA in healthy donors (dated by TCRdb to about 2017). Background on the whole study: The roughly 700 repertoires of the first cohort and the 110 or so validation repertoires were produced on the same platform, according to a later analysis. The study aimed to test whether signatures of past pathogen exposure could be identified by cataloging public T cell receptors. Besides the first cohort of some 670 subjects, a separate validation cohort made up of 95 to 150 different subjects was used. The study combined high-throughput TCR immunosequencing, statistical association of individual TCRs with disease status, and machine learning to predict cytomegalovirus infection status.

The donors belonged to the validation cohort of 90 to 150 subjects, which was separate from the approximately 700-subject first cohort. Library preparation used the immunoSEQ multiplex PCR assay. The authors' pipeline ran thus. A statistical classification framework was built to diagnose cytomegalovirus status from the catalog of TCR beta chain sequences. The clones in this table, taken by TCRdb from immuneACCESS, are in-frame only. Not every clone is retained; where verified, under half of the shortfall comes from an unresolved V gene, and the cause of the rest is unknown. V, J and clone size derive from that table, while D and trimming were established from the DNA sequence. The sample table records more than 95,000 clones; 89% of these occur just once. The top ten constitute approximately 1% of the sample. Relative to germline, V is missing 1 base and J is missing 2 bases, with 11 bases of the junction outside any gene match. The CDR3 holds 19 amino acids from the cysteine to the phenylalanine. Solely the CDR3 DNA is kept, with 57 bases framed from the first base. CDR1 and CDR2 are read off the germline V gene as LGHNA and YNFKEQ.

General findings and caveats noted by the study authors: The classifier was reported to diagnose cytomegalovirus status with high specificity and sensitivity in both the original and validation cohorts. Subsequent analysis determined that TCRs grouped into clusters in the first cohort also showed a tendency toward co-occurrence across the roughly 130 validation repertoires, and approximately 93% of cluster scores exceeded 0. The study listed 164 TCR beta chains as associated with cytomegalovirus. While some public TCRs were present in many individuals, most TCR sequences turned up only very rarely across donors. In vitro tests confirmed that a few of the cytomegalovirus-associated TCR beta chains recognize cytomegalovirus antigens. The authors suggested that the approach could potentially be extended to other disease states and immunological phenotypes. A later analysis had no HLA typing for the validation cohort, so co-occurrence there was scored across all 130 or so repertoires.

Sequences were obtained from PBMCs. The chain uses TRBV4-2 and TRBJ2-1; the central 10 bases match TRBD2. The sequence derives from a woman aged 18-35 years in good health and CMV-seronegative. The CDR3 reads as follows: CASSQGHLAGVNAYNEQFF. In nucleotides, the sequence is TGTGCCAGCAGCCAAGGCCATCTAGCGGGAGTAAACGCCTACAATGAGCAGTTCTTC.